This T cell receptor (beta chain) emerged from a study of blood T cell repertoires in COVID-19. The authors' processing: Scientists estimated how many nucleated cells there were by amplifying reference gene primers. TCRdb keeps only in-frame clones here, not all; method: immunoSEQ multiplex PCR. The V and J calls and clone size are taken from that table; D and trimming were inferred from the DNA. The data hold around 99,000 clones, with 83% observed a single time. CDR1 and CDR2 from the germline V gene are MNHEY and SVGAGI. This CDR3 comprises 14 residues. V lost 6 bases, J lost 0 bases, and 6 bases lay in between.

This receptor was obtained from a woman aged 60 to 75 with acute or convalescent COVID-19. The chain couples TRBV6-5 to TRBJ1-6; D is unclear. The sequenced sample was peripheral blood. The CDR3 nucleotides are TGTGCCAGCAGCCAGTACTCCTATAATTCACCCCTCCACTTT. Its translation: CASSQYSYNSPLHF.